The 23 T cell receptor beta chains below were found in one sample sequenced in a study of T cell responses to AZD1222 COVID-19 vaccine. The method was immunoSEQ multiplex PCR; TCRdb's version includes in-frame clones alone and lacks a portion of them. The repertoire holds about 56,000 clones, with around 88% as singletons. This material consisted of peripheral blood, taken 28 days after the second AZD1222 dose. The receptors here all came from an adult who received the AZD1222 COVID-19 vaccine.

A single count supports this clone. The gene calls are TRBV23-1 and TRBJ2-1, with 7 bases fitting TRBD2. TRBV23-1 is identified as an open reading frame with a role that is uncertain. This CDR3 is 15 amino acids long. V was pared by 4 bases and J by 0 bases, with 3 bases of the junction left unmatched. The CDR3 DNA reads TGCGCCAGCAGTCGTGGACTAGTCTCCTACAATGAGCAGTTCTTC. Its translation: CASSRGLVSYNEQFF.

In this sample, this clone turned up once. V and J are TRBV3-1 (or the pseudogene TRBV3-2) and TRBJ1-1; no clear D. The CDR3 sequence is 13 residues long. Trimming stripped 4 bases from V and 5 bases from J, with 11 bases between. Germline lookup yields CDR1 LGHDT and CDR2 YNNKEL (reference sequence). The CDR3 DNA reads TGTGCCAGCAGCCTTACTTCTGGGACTGAAGCTTTCTTT. This translates into CASSLTSGTEAFF.

The chain joins TRBV4-2 to TRBJ1-5; 7 nucleotides line up with TRBD1. V trimming: 3 bases; J trimming: 7 bases; junction bases outside the gene matches: 3. The germline gives CDR1 LGHNA, CDR2 YNFKEQ. The CDR3 extends over 13 amino acids. In DNA, the CDR3 is TGTGCCAGCAGCCACGAACAGGGGCAGCCCCAGCATTTT. This sequence encodes CASSHEQGQPQHF.

This chain links TRBV9 with TRBJ2-3; 12 bases agree with TRBD2. The CDR3 loop spans 16 amino acids. V trimming: 4 bases; J trimming: 4 bases; junction bases outside the gene matches: 7. Germline CDR1 reads SGDLS; CDR2 reads YYNGEE. The CDR3 DNA is TGTGCCAGCAGCCCGACTAGCGGGAGAAGCGCAGATACGCAGTATTTT. This encodes CASSPTSGRSADTQYF.

Only a few counts were recorded for this clone. The CDR3 reads CASSIAHSSGTSETQYF. CDR3 bases: TGTGCCAGTAGTATAGCGCACAGCTCCGGGACTTCCGAGACCCAGTACTTC. The chain carries TRBV19 and TRBJ2-5; tentative D call: TRBD2 (6 bases). Germline V gene sequence: CDR1 LNHDA, CDR2 SQIVND (reference sequence). The CDR3 is made up of 17 amino acids. V lost 1 base, J lost 5 bases, and 20 bases lay in between.

The chain employs TRBV10-3 and TRBJ1-5, with a weak D call TRBD1 (5 bases). Deletions cut 3 bases from V and 4 bases from J, with 13 bases between. This CDR3 region has 15 residues. Germline lookup yields CDR1 ENHRY and CDR2 SYGVKD. The CDR3 region is CAISDSGTANQPQHF. CDR3 in DNA: TGTGCCATCAGTGATTCAGGGACGGCTAATCAGCCCCAGCATTTT.

This chain links TRBV12-3 or TRBV12-4 with TRBJ1-5, with no clear D. The CDR3 is made up of 13 amino acids. Trimming cost V 4 bases and J 5 bases, with 9 bases left between them. The CDR3 loop reads CASSSFTDQPQHF. In DNA form, the CDR3 reads TGTGCCAGCAGTTCATTTACGGATCAGCCCCAGCATTTT.

This clone was detected once. The V call is TRBV6-5, the J call TRBJ2-5; TRBD2 is a possible D gene (5 bases). V lost 5 bases to trimming and J lost 1 base, with 14 bases between them. Germline-derived CDR1 and CDR2 are MNHEY and SVGAGI. The CDR3 sequence is 15 residues long. CDR3 in amino acids: CASSLLGRGQETQYF. Written as DNA, the CDR3 is TGTGCCAGCAGTCTGCTCGGCCGGGGCCAAGAGACCCAGTACTTC.

The table lists this clone with a count of one. This sequence joins TRBV11-2 and TRBJ1-2; 7 bases are shared with TRBD1. CDR1 and CDR2 from the germline V gene are SGHAT and FQNNGV. The CDR3 contains 18 residues. V gave up 6 bases and J gave up 4 bases; unmatched junction bases: 20. For the CDR3, the DNA is TGTGCCAGCAGTTTTGGCGGGGACAGATTTTTGCAACTCTATGGCTACACCTTC. Translation gives CASSFGGDRFLQLYGYTF. Full variable domain (rest looked up from reference TRBV11-2 and TRBJ1-2): EAGVAQSPRYKIIEKRQSVAFWCNPISGHATLYWYQQILGQGPKLLIQFQNNGVVDDSQLPKDRFSAERLKGVDSTLKIQPAKLEDSAVYLCASSFGGDRFLQLYGYTFGSGTRLTVV.

The chain joins TRBV5-1 to TRBJ2-7; D possibly corresponds to TRBD2 (6 bases). Germline CDR1 reads SGHRS; CDR2 reads YFSETQ. V was trimmed by 0 bases and J by 3 bases, leaving 13 bases between them. This CDR3 contains 15 residues. The CDR3 here is CASSLVGDFYYEQYF. For the CDR3, the DNA is TGCGCCAGCAGCTTGGTTGGGGACTTCTACTACGAGCAGTACTTC.

CDR3 sequence (DNA): TGTGCCAGCAGCCGAGGGGGGCCGGCAATAGCTTTCTTT. It translates to CASSRGGPAIAFF. The chain couples TRBV3-1 (or the pseudogene TRBV3-2) to TRBJ1-1; a possible D gene is TRBD1 (6 bases). Germline V lookup: CDR1 LGHDT, CDR2 YNNKEL (reference sequence). The V end lost 4 bases, the J end lost 10 bases, and 16 bases lay between the germline ends. CDR3 length equals 13 residues.

The V call is TRBV2, the J call TRBJ1-6; the D gene is possibly TRBD1 (6 bases). V was shortened by 7 bases and J by 6 bases, with 13 bases between the two germline ends. Germline assignment: CDR1 SNHLY and CDR2 FYNNEI. The CDR3 sequence is 14 residues long. CDR3 nucleotide sequence: TGTGCCAGCATAGGACAGAGCCTTAATTCACCCCTCCACTTT. Its translation is CASIGQSLNSPLHF.

This clone was recorded a few times. The V gene is TRBV27, the J gene TRBJ1-2; D is undetermined. Germline lookup yields CDR1 MNHEY and CDR2 SMNVEV (reference sequence). The V gene lost 5 bases and the J gene lost 5 bases, with 12 bases spanning the gap. This CDR3 contains 13 residues. The DNA of the CDR3 is TGTGCCAGCAGTCCTCGGTCCCCATATGGCTACACCTTC. Residues: CASSPRSPYGYTF.

V and J are TRBV19 and TRBJ2-2; 8 bases align to TRBD2. Germline V gene lookup returns CDR1 LNHDA and CDR2 SQIVND (reference sequence). This CDR3 contains 15 residues. After removal of 7 bases from V and 1 base from J, the junction contained 5 bases not matched to a gene. Here the CDR3 reads CASIHRGGNTGELFF. In nucleotides, the CDR3 is TGTGCCAGTATCCACCGGGGGGGGAACACCGGGGAGCTGTTTTTT. The whole variable domain, filled in from reference TRBV19 and TRBJ2-2, reads DGGITQSPKYLFRKEGQNVTLSCEQNLNHDAMYWYRQDPGQGLRLIYYSQIVNDFQKGDIAEGYSVSREKKESFPLTVTSAQKNPTAFYLCASIHRGGNTGELFFGEGSRLTVL.

V usage is TRBV7-9 and J usage is TRBJ2-7, with D perhaps matching TRBD1 or TRBD2 (5 bases each). Germline loops: CDR1 SEHNR, CDR2 FQNEAQ (reference sequence). Between the trimmed V and J ends, which lost 3 bases and 3 bases, there was a span of 12 bases. There are 14 residues in the CDR3. CDR3 nucleotide sequence: TGTGCCAGCAGCTTCGGGACCTTGGGCTACGAGCAGTACTTC. Translating gives CASSFGTLGYEQYF.

This sequence joins TRBV19 and TRBJ1-4; D unclear. Trimming pared 5 bases from V and 8 bases from J, leaving 9 bases between. The CDR3 has 12 residues. Germline CDR1 LNHDA, CDR2 SQIVND (reference sequence). CDR3 protein: CASSPRPEKLFF. CDR3 DNA sequence: TGTGCCAGTAGTCCTCGACCCGAAAAACTGTTTTTT.

The genes are TRBV5-1 and TRBJ2-4, with D tentatively TRBD2 (5 bases). This CDR3 is 14 amino acids long. Deletions cut 2 bases from V and 8 bases from J, with 14 bases between. CDR1 SGHRS and CDR2 YFSETQ come from the germline V gene. CDR3 in amino acids: CASSLEGGGDIQYF. The CDR3 coding sequence is TGCGCCAGCAGCTTAGAGGGTGGTGGAGACATTCAGTACTTC.

This chain uses TRBV29-1 with TRBJ2-3; D possibly corresponds to TRBD1 (6 bases). V was trimmed by 4 bases and J by 2 bases, leaving 13 bases between them. The CDR3 spans 14 residues. Germline lookup yields CDR1 SQVTM and CDR2 ANQGSEA. The CDR3 coding sequence is TGCAGCGTTGGTAAAGGACAGACCACAGATACGCAGTATTTT. It codes for CSVGKGQTTDTQYF.

This chain joins TRBV7-2 and TRBJ2-1, with 11 bases aligning to TRBD2. Trimming at V came to 6 bases and at J to 6 bases, leaving 4 bases not matched to a gene. Germline CDR1 reads SGHTA; CDR2 reads FQGNSA. This CDR3 has 14 residues. As DNA, the CDR3 is TGTGCCAGCAGGGGACTAGCGGCTTCCAATGAGCAGTTCTTC. This sequence encodes CASRGLAASNEQFF.

The chain couples TRBV9 to TRBJ1-3; 10 nucleotides agree with TRBD1. The CDR3 has 17 amino acids. CDR1 and CDR2 (germline): SGDLS, YYNGEE. V dropped 4 bases and J dropped 0; count of bases not matched to a gene: 7. The CDR3 spells CASSFRTGGASGNTIYF. DNA of the CDR3: TGTGCCAGCAGCTTCCGGACAGGGGGGGCCTCTGGAAACACCATATATTTT. Full variable domain (missing parts from reference TRBV9 and TRBJ1-3): DSGVTQTPKHLITATGQRVTLRCSPRSGDLSVYWYQQSLDQGLQFLIQYYNGEERAKGNILERFSAQQFPDLHSELNLSSLELGDSALYFCASSFRTGGASGNTIYFGEGSWLTVV.

The J gene is TRBJ2-6, the V gene TRBV18, with D unclear. The CDR3 is 17 amino acids. In germline, CDR1 is KGHSH, CDR2 LQKENI. The germline V and J ends were trimmed by 1 base and 1 base, with 11 bases remaining between them. CDR3 nucleotide sequence: TGTGCCAGCTCACCACAGGGTAGTGAATCTGGGGCCAACGTCCTGACTTTC. Translating gives CASSPQGSESGANVLTF.

The chain carries TRBV7-9 and TRBJ2-3, with D perhaps TRBD1 (6 bases). The CDR3 runs to 15 residues. CDR1 and CDR2 from the germline V gene are SEHNR and FQNEAQ (reference sequence). The V end lost 5 bases, the J end lost 2 bases, and 14 bases lay between the germline ends. DNA for the CDR3: TGTGCCAGCAGCGTCTCGGACAGCTTCACAGATACGCAGTATTTT. Amino acid sequence: CASSVSDSFTDTQYF.

The chain recombines TRBV28 with TRBJ1-2; no firm D call. The germline CDR1 and CDR2 sequences are MDHEN and SYDVKM. This CDR3 is built from 13 residues. The V and J ends lost 5 bases and 7 bases respectively, with 14 bases between them. CDR3 residues: CASSLPVKRGYTF. DNA of the CDR3: TGTGCCAGCAGTCTACCTGTTAAGCGTGGCTACACCTTC.